A single sample is the source of the 12 T cell receptor beta chains below, sequenced in a study of T cell responses to AZD1222 COVID-19 vaccine (dated by TCRdb to the early 2020s). The label giving this sample's time point can be read as: baseline before first vaccination. Libraries were constructed by the immunoSEQ multiplex PCR assay. The table was pulled from immuneACCESS by TCRdb, which kept in-frame rearrangements only. Such tables lose some clones; where checked, under half of the loss comes from unresolved V genes, and the rest has no known cause. The table for this sample lists 140,000 to 150,000 clones; roughly nine tenths of them were counted only once. The biggest ten clones account for more than 3.5% of the sample. The material sequenced was peripheral blood, taken on day 0 of AZD1222 vaccination. Receptors originate from an adult in good health.

The rearrangement uses TRBV12-3 or TRBV12-4 and TRBJ1-1, with D hard to call. Trimming took off 5 bases at V and 10 bases at J, with 14 bases between the two ends. The CDR3 length is 12 residues. The CDR3 DNA follows: TGTGCCAGCAGTATCCAAACAGCAGGAGCTTTCTTT. Amino acid sequence: CASSIQTAGAFF.

The chain joins TRBV4-1 to TRBJ1-3; D gene ambiguous. V lost 2 bases and J 3 bases, leaving 5 bases between the germline ends. CDR1 is MGHRA and CDR2 is YSYEKL in the germline V gene. This CDR3 comprises 13 residues. The CDR3 region is CASSQLYGNTIYF. DNA for the CDR3: TGCGCCAGCAGCCAATTGTATGGAAACACCATATATTTT.

This chain links TRBV29-1 with TRBJ1-1; D may be TRBD1 (6 bases). The CDR3 runs to 11 residues. The germline CDR1 and CDR2 sequences are SQVTM and ANQGSEA. The V and J ends lost 2 bases and 8 bases respectively, with 9 bases between them. The CDR3 coding sequence is TGCAGCGTTGAACGGGGGCGCGAAGCTTTCTTT. It yields the protein CSVERGREAFF.

This rearrangement joins TRBV6-5 to TRBJ1-2; 7 bases agree with TRBD1. Per germline, CDR1 MNHEY and CDR2 SVGAGI. V was clipped by 6 bases and J by 5 bases; unmatched bases: 3. The CDR3 runs to 12 residues. This CDR3 is CASSRDSYGYTF. The DNA of the CDR3 is TGTGCCAGCAGCCGGGACAGTTATGGCTACACCTTC.

This sequence joins TRBV2 and TRBJ2-1, with D maybe TRBD2 (5 bases). The CDR3 extends over 13 amino acids. Germline V gene sequence: CDR1 SNHLY, CDR2 FYNNEI. The V end was cut by 10 bases, the J end by 6 bases, with 16 bases between. The CDR3 is CAILLPGFNEQFF. CDR3 DNA sequence: TGTGCCATCCTCCTCCCGGGATTCAATGAGCAGTTCTTC.

The rearrangement links TRBV10-1 to TRBJ2-1; the D gene is possibly TRBD2 (6 bases). Germline CDR1 reads WNHNN; CDR2 reads SYGVQD (reference sequence). CDR3 size: 15 residues. V lost 1 base to trimming and J lost 10 bases, with 17 bases between them. CDR3 protein: CASSELSGSGTEQFF. The DNA of the CDR3 is TGCGCCAGCAGTGAGTTATCCGGGAGCGGTACGGAGCAGTTCTTC.

The chain recombines TRBV7-2 with TRBJ2-2; D perhaps matches TRBD2 (5 bases). This CDR3 region has 14 residues. V was cut by 3 bases and J by 4 bases, with 9 bases left in between. CDR1 and CDR2 (germline): SGHTA, FQGNSA. The CDR3 DNA follows: TGTGCCAGCAGCTTCGACCTAGCCACCGGGGAGCTGTTTTTT. Translation: CASSFDLATGELFF.

The CDR3 DNA reads as TGTGCCAGCAGCGTAGGCGAGACTGGGAGCTTCACCATATATTTT. This gives the protein CASSVGETGSFTIYF. The V gene is TRBV9, the J gene TRBJ1-3, with D hard to call. The CDR3 sequence is 15 residues long. CDR1 and CDR2 (germline): SGDLS, YYNGEE. Trimming shortened V by 0 bases and J by 9 bases, and 16 bases separated the two germline ends.

This sequence joins TRBV2 and TRBJ2-2; the D gene is possibly TRBD1 (6 bases). Germline V gene data show CDR1 as SNHLY and CDR2 as FYNNEI. CDR3 length: 15 residues. V lost 6 bases to trimming and J lost 0 bases, with 11 bases between them. CDR3 DNA: TGTGCCAGCAGAGGACAGAGCGCGAACACCGGGGAGCTGTTTTTT. Translated, it gives CASRGQSANTGELFF.

V usage is TRBV13 and J usage is TRBJ2-2; TRBD2 matches 8 bases. After removal of 5 bases from V and 0 bases from J, the junction contained 8 bases not matched to a gene. CDR1 PRHDT and CDR2 FYEKMQ come from the germline V gene (reference sequence). The CDR3 runs 17 residues. This CDR3 reads CASSPPTSGANTGELFF. CDR3 nucleotides: TGTGCCAGCAGCCCCCCCACTAGCGGAGCGAACACCGGGGAGCTGTTTTTT.

The CDR3 DNA is TGTGCCAGCAGCATCGAACCCCTACTCGATACGCAGTATTTT. The encoded protein is CASSIEPLLDTQYF. The V gene is TRBV5-4, the J gene TRBJ2-3, with no clear D. The CDR3 totals 14 residues. CDR1 and CDR2 (germline): SGHNT, YYREEE (reference sequence). V lost 4 bases and J lost 6, with 15 bases in between.

The rearrangement uses TRBV27 and TRBJ2-7; a possible D gene is TRBD2 (6 bases). V was clipped by 8 bases and J by 5 bases, with 19 bases between them. Germline CDR1 reads MNHEY; CDR2 reads SMNVEV (reference sequence). There are 14 residues in the CDR3. CDR3 residues: CASRRGGVRNEQYF. Here the CDR3 DNA reads TGTGCCAGCCGCCGTGGAGGGGTGAGAAACGAGCAGTACTTC.